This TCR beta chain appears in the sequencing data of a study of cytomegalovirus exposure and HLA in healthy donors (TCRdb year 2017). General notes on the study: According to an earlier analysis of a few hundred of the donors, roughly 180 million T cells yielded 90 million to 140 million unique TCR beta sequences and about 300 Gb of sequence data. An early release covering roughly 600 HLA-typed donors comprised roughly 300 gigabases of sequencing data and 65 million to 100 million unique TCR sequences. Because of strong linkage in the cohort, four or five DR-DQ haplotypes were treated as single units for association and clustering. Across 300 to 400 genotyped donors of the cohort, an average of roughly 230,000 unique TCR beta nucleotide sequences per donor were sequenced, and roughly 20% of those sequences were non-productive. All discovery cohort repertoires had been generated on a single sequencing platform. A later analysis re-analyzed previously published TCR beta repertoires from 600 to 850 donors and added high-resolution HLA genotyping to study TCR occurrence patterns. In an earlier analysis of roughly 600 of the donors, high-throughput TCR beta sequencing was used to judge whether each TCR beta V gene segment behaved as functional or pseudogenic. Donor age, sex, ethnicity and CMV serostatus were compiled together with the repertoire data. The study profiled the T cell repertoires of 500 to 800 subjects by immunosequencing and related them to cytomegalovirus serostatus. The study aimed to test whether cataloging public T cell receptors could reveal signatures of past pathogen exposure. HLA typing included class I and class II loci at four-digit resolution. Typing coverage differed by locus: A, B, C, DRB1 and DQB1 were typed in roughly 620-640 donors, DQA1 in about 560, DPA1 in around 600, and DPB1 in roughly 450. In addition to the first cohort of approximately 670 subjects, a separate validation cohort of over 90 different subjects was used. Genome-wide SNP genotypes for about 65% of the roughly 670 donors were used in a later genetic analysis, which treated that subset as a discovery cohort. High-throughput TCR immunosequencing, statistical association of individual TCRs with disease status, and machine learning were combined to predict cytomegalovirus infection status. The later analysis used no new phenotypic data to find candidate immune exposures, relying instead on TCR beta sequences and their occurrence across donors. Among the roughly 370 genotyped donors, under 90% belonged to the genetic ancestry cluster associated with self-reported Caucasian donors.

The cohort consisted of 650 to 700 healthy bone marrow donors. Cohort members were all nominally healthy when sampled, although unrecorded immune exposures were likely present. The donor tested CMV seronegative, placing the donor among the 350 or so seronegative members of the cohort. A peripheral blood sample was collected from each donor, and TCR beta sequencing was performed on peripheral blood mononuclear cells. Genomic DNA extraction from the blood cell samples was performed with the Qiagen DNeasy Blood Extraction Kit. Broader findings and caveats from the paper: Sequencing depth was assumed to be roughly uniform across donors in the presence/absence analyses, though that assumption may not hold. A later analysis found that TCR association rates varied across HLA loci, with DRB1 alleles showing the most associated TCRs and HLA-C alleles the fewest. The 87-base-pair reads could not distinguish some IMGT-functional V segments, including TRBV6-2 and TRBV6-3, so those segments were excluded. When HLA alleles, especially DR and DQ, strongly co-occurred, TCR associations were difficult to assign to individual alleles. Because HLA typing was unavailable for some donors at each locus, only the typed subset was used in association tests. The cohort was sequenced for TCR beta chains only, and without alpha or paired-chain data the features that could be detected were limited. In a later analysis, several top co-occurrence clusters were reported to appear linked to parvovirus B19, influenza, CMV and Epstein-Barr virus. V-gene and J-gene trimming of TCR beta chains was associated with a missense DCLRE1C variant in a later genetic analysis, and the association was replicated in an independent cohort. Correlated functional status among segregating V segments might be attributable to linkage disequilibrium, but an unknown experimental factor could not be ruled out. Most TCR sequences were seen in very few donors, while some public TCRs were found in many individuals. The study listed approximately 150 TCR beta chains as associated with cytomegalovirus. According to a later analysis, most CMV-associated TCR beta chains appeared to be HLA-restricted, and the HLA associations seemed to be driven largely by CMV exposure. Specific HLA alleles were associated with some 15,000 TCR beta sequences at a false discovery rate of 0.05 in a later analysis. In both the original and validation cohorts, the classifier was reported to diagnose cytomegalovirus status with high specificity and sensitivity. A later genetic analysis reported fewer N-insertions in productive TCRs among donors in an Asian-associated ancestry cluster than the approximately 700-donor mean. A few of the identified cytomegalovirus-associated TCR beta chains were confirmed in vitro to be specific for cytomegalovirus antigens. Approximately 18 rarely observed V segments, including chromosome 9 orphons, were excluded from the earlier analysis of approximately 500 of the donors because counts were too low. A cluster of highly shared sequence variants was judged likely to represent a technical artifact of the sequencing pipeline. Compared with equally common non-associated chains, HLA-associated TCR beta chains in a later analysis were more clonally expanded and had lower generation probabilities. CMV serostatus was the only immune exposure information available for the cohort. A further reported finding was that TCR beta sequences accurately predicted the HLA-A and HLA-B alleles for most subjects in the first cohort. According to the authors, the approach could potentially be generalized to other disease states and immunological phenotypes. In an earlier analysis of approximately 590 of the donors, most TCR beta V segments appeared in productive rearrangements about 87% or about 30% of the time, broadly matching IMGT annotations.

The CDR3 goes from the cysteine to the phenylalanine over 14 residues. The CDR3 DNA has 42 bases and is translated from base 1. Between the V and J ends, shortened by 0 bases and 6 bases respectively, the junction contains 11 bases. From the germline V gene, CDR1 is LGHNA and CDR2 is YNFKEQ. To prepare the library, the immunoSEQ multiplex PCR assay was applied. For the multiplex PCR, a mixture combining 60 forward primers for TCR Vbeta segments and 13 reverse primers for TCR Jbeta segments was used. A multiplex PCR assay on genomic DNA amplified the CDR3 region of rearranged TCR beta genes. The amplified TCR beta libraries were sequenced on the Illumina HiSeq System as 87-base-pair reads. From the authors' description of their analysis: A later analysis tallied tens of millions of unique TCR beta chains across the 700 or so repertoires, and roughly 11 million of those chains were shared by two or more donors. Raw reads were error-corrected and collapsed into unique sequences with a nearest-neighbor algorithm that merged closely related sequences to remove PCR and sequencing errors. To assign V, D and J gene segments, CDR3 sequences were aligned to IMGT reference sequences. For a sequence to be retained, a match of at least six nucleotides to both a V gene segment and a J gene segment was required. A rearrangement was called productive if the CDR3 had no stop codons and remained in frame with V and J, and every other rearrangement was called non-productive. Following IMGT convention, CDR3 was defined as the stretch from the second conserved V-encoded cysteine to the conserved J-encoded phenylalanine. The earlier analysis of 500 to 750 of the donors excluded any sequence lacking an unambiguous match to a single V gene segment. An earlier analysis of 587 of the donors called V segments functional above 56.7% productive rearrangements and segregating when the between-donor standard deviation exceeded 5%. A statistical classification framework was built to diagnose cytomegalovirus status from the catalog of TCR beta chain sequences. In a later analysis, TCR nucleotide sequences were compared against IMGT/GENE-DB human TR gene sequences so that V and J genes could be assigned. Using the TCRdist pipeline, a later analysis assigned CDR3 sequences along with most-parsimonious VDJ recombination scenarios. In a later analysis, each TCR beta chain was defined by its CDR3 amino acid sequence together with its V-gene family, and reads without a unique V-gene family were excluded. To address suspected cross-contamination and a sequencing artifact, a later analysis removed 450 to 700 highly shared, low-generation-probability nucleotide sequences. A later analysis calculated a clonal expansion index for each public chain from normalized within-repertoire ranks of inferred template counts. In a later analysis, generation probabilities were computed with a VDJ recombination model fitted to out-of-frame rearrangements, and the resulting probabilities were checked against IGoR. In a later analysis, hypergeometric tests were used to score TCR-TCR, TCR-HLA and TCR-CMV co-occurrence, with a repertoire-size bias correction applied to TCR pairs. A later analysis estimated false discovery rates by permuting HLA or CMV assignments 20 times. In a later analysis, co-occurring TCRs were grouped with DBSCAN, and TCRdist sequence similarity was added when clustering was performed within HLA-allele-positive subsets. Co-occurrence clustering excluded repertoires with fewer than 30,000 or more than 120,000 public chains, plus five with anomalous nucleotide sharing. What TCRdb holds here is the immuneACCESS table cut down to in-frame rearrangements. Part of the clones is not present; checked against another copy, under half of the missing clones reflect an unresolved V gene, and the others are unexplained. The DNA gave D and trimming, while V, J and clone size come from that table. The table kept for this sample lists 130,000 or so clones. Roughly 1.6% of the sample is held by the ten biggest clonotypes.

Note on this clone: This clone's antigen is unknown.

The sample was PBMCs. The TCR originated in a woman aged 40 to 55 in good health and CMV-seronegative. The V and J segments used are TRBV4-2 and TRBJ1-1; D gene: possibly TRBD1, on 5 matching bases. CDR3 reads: CASSQEEWDSEAFF. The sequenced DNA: TGTGCCAGCAGCCAAGAGGAGTGGGACTCTGAAGCTTTCTTT.